This is a list of T cell receptor beta chains from one sample in a study of B cell selection in AIRE deficiency. The protocol was immunoSEQ multiplex PCR, while the TCRdb copy is restricted to in-frame clones and leaves out a portion. The repertoire includes around 1,600 clones, roughly 90% of them detected once, and over 1.1% sits in the top ten. The sequenced sample was CD4+CD127+ conventional T cells sorted from PBMCs. Receptor source: a human donor in good health. The CDR3 runs from the conserved cysteine through the conserved F or W. D genes are given only for firm matches. Some rows mark clone size as missing; the rest say once, few, many or name a class of expanded clone.

clone size	V gene	D gene	J gene	CDR3 DNA	CDR3 protein
.	TRBV7-9	.	TRBJ2-7	TGTGCCAGCAGCTTAGTGTCAACAGGGCCACTCTCCTACGAGCAGTACTTC	CASSLVSTGPLSYEQYF
.	TRBV5-1	.	TRBJ2-4	TGCGCCAGCAGCCCCCAAACGGGGCACATAAACATTCAGTACTTC	CASSPQTGHINIQYF
few	TRBV18	TRBD1	TRBJ1-1	TGTGCCAGCTTCTCTCAGGGGGCATCGGACACTGAAGCTTTCTTT	CASFSQGASDTEAFF
.	TRBV4-1	.	TRBJ2-6	TGCGCCAGCAGCCAAGTGGCAGGAGGGGCTGGGGCCAACGTCCTGACTTTC	CASSQVAGGAGANVLTF
.	TRBV6-5	TRBD1	TRBJ2-2	TGTGCCAGCAGTCCACAGGGGGTGTATCCCGGGGAGCTGTTTTTT	CASSPQGVYPGELFF
.	TRBV19	.	TRBJ2-1	TGTGCCAGTAGTATAGATCGAGCCGGATTCAATGAGCAGTTCTTC	CASSIDRAGFNEQFF
.	TRBV5-5	.	TRBJ2-7	TGTGCCAGCAGCCAAACGTTACAAGCCTCCTACGAGCAGTACTTC	CASSQTLQASYEQYF
.	TRBV11-2	TRBD1	TRBJ1-1	TGTGCCAGCAGCCGTCGACAGGGGGGGACCACTGAAGCTTTCTTT	CASSRRQGGTTEAFF
.	TRBV11-2	TRBD1	TRBJ1-4	TGTGCCAGCAGCTTTGGGACAGGGATTAATGAAAAACTGTTTTTT	CASSFGTGINEKLFF
once	TRBV6-1	TRBD2	TRBJ2-7	TGTGCCAGCAGTGCGCGACTAGCGGGAGTGGGCGAGCAGTACTTC	CASSARLAGVGEQYF
.	TRBV28	TRBD1	TRBJ2-7	TGTGCCAGCAGTTCGCGACAGGGTGGCTACGAGCAGTACTTC	CASSSRQGGYEQYF
once	TRBV5-1	.	TRBJ2-1	TGCGCCAGCAGCTTGGGGTTCTACAATGAGCAGTTCTTC	CASSLGFYNEQFF
.	TRBV19	TRBD2	TRBJ2-1	TGTGCCAGTAGTATAGATGGGCTAGCGGGAAACAATGAGCAGTTCTTC	CASSIDGLAGNNEQFF
few	TRBV19	.	TRBJ2-1	TGTGCCAGTTCGACAAGTAATGAGCAGTTCTTC	CASSTSNEQFF
few	TRBV5-4	.	TRBJ2-5	TGTGCCAGCAGCTTGGGGGGTGTTGGCACTCCAAGAGACACCCAGTACTTC	CASSLGGVGTPRDTQYF
.	TRBV7-2	TRBD1	TRBJ2-7	TGTGCCAGCAGCAAAAGCTCGGGACAGACCTACGAGCAGTACTTC	CASSKSSGQTYEQYF
.	TRBV9	.	TRBJ2-1	TGTGCCAGCAGCGTAGATCTGGGGAATGAGCAGTTCTTC	CASSVDLGNEQFF
.	TRBV19	.	TRBJ1-3	TGTGCCAGTAGCGACACAGGGTCTGGAAACACCATATATTTT	CASSDTGSGNTIYF
.	TRBV7-8	.	TRBJ2-3	TGTGCCAGCAGCACACCCACCTACGGGACAGATACGCAGTATTTT	CASSTPTYGTDTQYF
.	TRBV6-4	.	TRBJ2-2	TGTGCCAGCAGTGCTCAGGGCACCGGGGAGCTGTTTTTT	CASSAQGTGELFF
.	TRBV28	.	TRBJ1-1	TGTGTCAGCAGTCCCCTTAGCCCCGGGCACACTGAAGCTTTCTTT	CVSSPLSPGHTEAFF
.	TRBV7-6	.	TRBJ2-5	TGTGCCAGCAGCTTTCTAAACCGGGAGACCCAGTACTTC	CASSFLNRETQYF
.	TRBV6-6	.	TRBJ2-7	TGTGCCAGCAGTTCCCACAGGCCGGGGGCCTACGAGCAGTACTTC	CASSSHRPGAYEQYF
once	TRBV10-3	.	TRBJ2-4	TGTGCCATCAGTGAGTCCCGGAACATTCAGTACTTC	CAISESRNIQYF
.	TRBV6-6	TRBD1	TRBJ2-5	TGTGCCAGCGGAAACAGGGGGCGCGAGGAGACCCAGTACTTC	CASGNRGREETQYF
few	TRBV9	.	TRBJ1-1	TGTGCCAGCAGCCGGGCTTCGCTCACTGAAGCTTTCTTT	CASSRASLTEAFF
.	TRBV7-6	TRBD1	TRBJ1-2	TGTGCCAGCAGTACTTATCGGGACAGTTCTAACTATGGCTACACCTTC	CASSTYRDSSNYGYTF
.	TRBV15	.	TRBJ1-1	TGTGCCACCAGCAGAGATTGGGCAGATCCATTCTTT	CATSRDWADPFF
.	TRBV4-3	TRBD2	TRBJ2-1	TGCGCCAGCAGTGTACTAGCGGGAGGGCCGAATGAGCAGTTCTTC	CASSVLAGGPNEQFF
.	TRBV28	TRBD1	TRBJ1-5	TGTGCCAGCAGGTGGACAGGGCTAAACAATCAGCCCCAGCATTTT	CASRWTGLNNQPQHF
.	TRBV29-1	.	TRBJ1-5	TGCAGCGCGTTAACGGATAGCAATCAGCCCCAGCATTTT	CSALTDSNQPQHF
.	TRBV7-2	TRBD2	TRBJ2-2	TGTGCCAGCAGGAGGGGACTAGCGCCTTACACCGGGGAGCTGTTTTTT	CASRRGLAPYTGELFF
.	TRBV11-3	TRBD2	TRBJ2-5	TGTGCCAGCAGCTTAGTTGCGGGGGGGACCCAGTACTTC	CASSLVAGGTQYF
few	TRBV28	.	TRBJ1-1	TGTGCCAGCAGGTCGCCGGGACCCACTGAAGCTTTCTTT	CASRSPGPTEAFF
.	TRBV6-6	TRBD2	TRBJ2-2	TGTGCCAGCGACCCGGGGGGGGCGAACACCGGGGAGCTGTTTTTT	CASDPGGANTGELFF
.	TRBV7-2	TRBD2	TRBJ2-1	TGTGCCAGCAGCTTAAGCGGGAGGGCCAACAATGAGCAGTTCTTC	CASSLSGRANNEQFF
.	TRBV29-1	TRBD1	TRBJ1-1	TGCAGCGTCTTTTGGACAGGGGGGACTGAAGCTTTCTTT	CSVFWTGGTEAFF
.	TRBV5-1	TRBD1	TRBJ1-1	TGCGCCAGCAGCCCAGGGACAGGGGTTAACACTGAAGCTTTCTTT	CASSPGTGVNTEAFF
.	TRBV11-2	.	TRBJ2-1	TGTGCCAGCAGAGGCCTGCACAATGAGCAGTTCTTC	CASRGLHNEQFF
.	TRBV19	.	TRBJ1-5	TGTGCCAGGGACCAGGGAAATCAGCCCCAGCATTTT	CARDQGNQPQHF
.	TRBV27	TRBD1	TRBJ1-2	TGTGCCAGCAGTTTAGAGGCGGACAGGGGATATGGCTACACCTTC	CASSLEADRGYGYTF
.	TRBV7-9	TRBD2	TRBJ2-7	TGTGCCAGCAGCCTGACTAGCGGGAGGCATTATTACGAGCAGTACTTC	CASSLTSGRHYYEQYF
.	TRBV6-1	.	TRBJ2-5	TGTGCCGCCGTCTGGGGGTTTGAGACCCAGTACTTC	CAAVWGFETQYF
.	TRBV9	.	TRBJ2-5	TGTGCCAGCAGCGTAGGGACGTACGGAGAGACCCAGTACTTC	CASSVGTYGETQYF
.	TRBV7-8	.	TRBJ1-1	TGTGCCAGCAGCTTAGGGATTCTGAACACTGAAGCTTTCTTT	CASSLGILNTEAFF
.	TRBV10-3	TRBD2	TRBJ2-1	TGTGCCATCAGTGAGTCCCCGGGACTAGCGGGAGGAGGCCGGGAGCAGTTCTTC	CAISESPGLAGGGREQFF
.	TRBV5-4	TRBD1	TRBJ1-4	TGTGCCAGCAGCGGGACAGGGAAGGAAAAACTGTTTTTT	CASSGTGKEKLFF
once	TRBV5-6	.	TRBJ2-7	TGTGCCAGCAGCTTGGGGCAGCACTACGAGCAGTACTTC	CASSLGQHYEQYF
.	TRBV7-9	TRBD1	TRBJ1-1	TGTGCCAGCAGCTTAGCGTTCACAGGGGCATTAGGAACTGAAGCTTTCTTT	CASSLAFTGALGTEAFF
.	TRBV28	.	TRBJ2-1	TGTGCCAGCCTTTCCGGTGAGCAGTTCTTC	CASLSGEQFF
few	TRBV6-1	TRBD1	TRBJ2-7	TGTGCCAGCAGTCCGACAGGGTGGGAGCAGTACTTC	CASSPTGWEQYF
.	TRBV5-6	.	TRBJ2-3	TGTGCCAGCAGCTTGGGGGGAGACTCAGATACGCAGTATTTT	CASSLGGDSDTQYF
.	TRBV19	.	TRBJ1-5	TGTGCCAGTAGTCTAGGGCAGGGGTTGATGCAGCCCCAGCATTTT	CASSLGQGLMQPQHF
.	TRBV2	.	TRBJ1-1	TGTGCCAGCAGTGCGCGAAGGGGCCAGAACACTGAAGCTTTCTTT	CASSARRGQNTEAFF
.	TRBV19	.	TRBJ2-1	TGTGCCAGTAGTATGGTTCCCTTGGGATTTGGGTACAATGAGCAGTTCTTC	CASSMVPLGFGYNEQFF
.	TRBV5-5	.	TRBJ1-3	TGTGCCAGCAGCTTGGGACAGAACTCTGGAAACACCATATATTTT	CASSLGQNSGNTIYF
.	TRBV13	TRBD1	TRBJ2-1	TGTGCCAGCAGCCCAACCGACAGGGTAGCATTCAACAATGAGCAGTTCTTC	CASSPTDRVAFNNEQFF